A selection of T cell receptor beta chains follows, all from one sample in a study of blood T cell repertoires in COVID-19. Sequenced by immunoSEQ multiplex PCR; TCRdb stores in-frame clones only, minus some. The repertoire has 80,000 to 130,000 clones, roughly 92% of them found once; the top ten carry 4.5% to 6%. The material sequenced was peripheral blood. These receptors originate from a man aged 70 or older with acute or convalescent COVID-19. Each CDR3 is given with its conserved first and last residue. D genes are given only for firm matches. Size is stated for part of the rows, as once, few or many counts, or as a class when the clone is expanded.

J: TRBJ2-1
V: TRBV5-1
D: .
size: .
CDR3: CASSTGLPSSYNEQFF
DNA: TGCGCCAGCAGCACGGGACTTCCAAGCTCCTACAATGAGCAGTTCTTC

J: TRBJ1-2
V: TRBV24-1
D: TRBD1
size: .
CDR3: CATSHRGINYGYTF
DNA: TGTGCCACCAGCCACAGGGGAATTAACTATGGCTACACCTTC

J: TRBJ2-7
V: TRBV23-1
D: .
size: .
CDR3: CASSQGGRYEQYF
DNA: TGCGCCAGCAGTCAGGGGGGGCGCTACGAGCAGTACTTC

J: TRBJ2-1
V: TRBV3-1/TRBV3-2
D: .
size: .
CDR3: CASRVSPSIREQFF
DNA: TGTGCCAGCAGGGTATCCCCATCGATCAGGGAGCAGTTCTTC

J: TRBJ2-7
V: TRBV5-1
D: TRBD2
size: .
CDR3: CASSLVLAGVPYEQYF
DNA: TGCGCCAGCAGCTTGGTTCTAGCGGGGGTGCCCTACGAGCAGTACTTC

J: TRBJ1-5
V: TRBV6-5
D: .
size: .
CDR3: CASNPGISTQPQHF
DNA: TGTGCCAGCAACCCCGGGATCAGTACTCAGCCCCAGCATTTT

J: TRBJ2-1
V: TRBV5-6
D: .
size: .
CDR3: CASSSLMNEQFF
DNA: TGTGCCAGCAGCTCACTTATGAATGAGCAGTTCTTC

J: TRBJ2-3
V: TRBV7-2
D: TRBD1
size: .
CDR3: CASSTGQGSLADTQYF
DNA: TGTGCCAGCAGCACCGGACAGGGTAGTTTGGCAGATACGCAGTATTTT

J: TRBJ2-1
V: TRBV19
D: .
size: .
CDR3: CASSVGNEQFF
DNA: TGTGCCAGTAGTGTCGGCAATGAGCAGTTCTTC

J: TRBJ2-7
V: TRBV5-5
D: .
size: .
CDR3: CASSRDLSYEQYF
DNA: TGTGCCAGCAGCCGCGACTTGTCCTACGAGCAGTACTTC

J: TRBJ2-7
V: TRBV28
D: .
size: .
CDR3: CASWGPYEQYF
DNA: TGTGCCAGCTGGGGGCCATACGAGCAGTACTTC

J: TRBJ2-2
V: TRBV9
D: .
size: .
CDR3: CASSVGNHAAGPGELFF
DNA: TGTGCCAGCAGCGTAGGAAACCATGCGGCGGGACCCGGGGAGCTGTTTTTT

J: TRBJ2-6
V: TRBV5-1
D: .
size: .
CDR3: CASSLALGAGANVLTF
DNA: TGCGCCAGCAGCTTGGCCCTAGGGGCTGGGGCCAACGTCCTGACTTTC

J: TRBJ2-7
V: TRBV27
D: TRBD1
size: .
CDR3: CASSLRDRGTYEQYF
DNA: TGTGCCAGCAGTTTACGAGACAGGGGTACCTACGAGCAGTACTTC

J: TRBJ2-2
V: TRBV6-5
D: TRBD2
size: .
CDR3: CASSFGLASNTGELFF
DNA: TGTGCCAGCAGTTTCGGACTAGCGTCGAACACCGGGGAGCTGTTTTTT

J: TRBJ1-2
V: TRBV12-3/TRBV12-4
D: TRBD1
size: .
CDR3: CASSPTGNYGYTF
DNA: TGTGCCAGCAGCCCGACAGGGAACTATGGCTACACCTTC

J: TRBJ1-4
V: TRBV7-9
D: .
size: .
CDR3: CASSSRGGGRENEKLFF
DNA: TGTGCCAGCAGCTCACGAGGGGGGGGCAGGGAGAATGAAAAACTGTTTTTT

J: TRBJ2-5
V: TRBV29-1
D: .
size: once
CDR3: CSVEPENQETQYF
DNA: TGCAGCGTTGAGCCAGAAAACCAAGAGACCCAGTACTTC

J: TRBJ2-1
V: TRBV6-5
D: TRBD2
size: .
CDR3: CASSYGGEGLNEQFF
DNA: TGTGCCAGCAGTTACGGGGGGGAGGGCCTCAATGAGCAGTTCTTC

J: TRBJ2-7
V: TRBV10-3
D: TRBD1
size: .
CDR3: CASQGLGEQYF
DNA: TGTGCCTCACAGGGGTTAGGGGAGCAGTACTTC

J: TRBJ2-7
V: TRBV7-9
D: TRBD1
size: once
CDR3: CASSLPKDRSNEQYF
DNA: TGTGCCAGCAGCTTACCGAAGGACAGGTCCAACGAGCAGTACTTC

J: TRBJ1-1
V: TRBV30
D: .
size: .
CDR3: CAWNRAGFTEAFF
DNA: TGTGCCTGGAACAGGGCGGGTTTCACTGAAGCTTTCTTT

J: TRBJ2-5
V: TRBV11-2
D: TRBD2
size: .
CDR3: CASSLGTSGGVYQETQYF
DNA: TGTGCCAGCAGCCTAGGGACTAGCGGGGGGGTGTACCAAGAGACCCAGTACTTC

J: TRBJ1-1
V: TRBV28
D: .
size: .
CDR3: CASSVPLGGARTEAFF
DNA: TGTGCCAGCAGCGTGCCCTTAGGGGGGGCGCGGACTGAAGCTTTCTTT

J: TRBJ2-7
V: TRBV12-5
D: .
size: .
CDR3: CASGLDFSEKTYEQYF
DNA: TGTGCTAGTGGTTTGGATTTTAGTGAAAAGACCTACGAGCAGTACTTC

J: TRBJ2-3
V: TRBV15
D: TRBD1
size: .
CDR3: CATSKTGGEADTQYF
DNA: TGTGCCACCAGCAAAACAGGGGGCGAAGCAGATACGCAGTATTTT

J: TRBJ1-3
V: TRBV9
D: TRBD1
size: once
CDR3: CASSAGGGTIYF
DNA: TGTGCCAGCAGCGCAGGGGGTGGGACCATATATTTT

J: TRBJ2-5
V: TRBV2
D: TRBD1
size: .
CDR3: CASSKQGMQETRYF
DNA: TGTGCCAGCAGCAAACAGGGGATGCAAGAGACCCGGTACTTC

J: TRBJ1-1
V: TRBV18
D: TRBD1
size: .
CDR3: CASSLRRDSLTSFAEAFF
DNA: TGTGCCAGCTCACTACGCCGGGACAGCCTAACATCGTTCGCTGAAGCTTTCTTT